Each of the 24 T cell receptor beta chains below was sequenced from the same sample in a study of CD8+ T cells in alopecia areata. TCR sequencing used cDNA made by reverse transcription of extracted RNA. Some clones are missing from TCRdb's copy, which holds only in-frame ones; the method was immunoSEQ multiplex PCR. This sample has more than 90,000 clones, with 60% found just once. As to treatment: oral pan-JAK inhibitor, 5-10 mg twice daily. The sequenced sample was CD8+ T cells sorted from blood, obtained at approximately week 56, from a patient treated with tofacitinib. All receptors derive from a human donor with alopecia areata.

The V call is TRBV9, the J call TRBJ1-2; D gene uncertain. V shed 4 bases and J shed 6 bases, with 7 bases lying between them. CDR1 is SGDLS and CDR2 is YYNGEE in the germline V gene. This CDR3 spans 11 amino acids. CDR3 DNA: TGTGCCAGCAGCCTTTACAATGGCTACACCTTC. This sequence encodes CASSLYNGYTF.

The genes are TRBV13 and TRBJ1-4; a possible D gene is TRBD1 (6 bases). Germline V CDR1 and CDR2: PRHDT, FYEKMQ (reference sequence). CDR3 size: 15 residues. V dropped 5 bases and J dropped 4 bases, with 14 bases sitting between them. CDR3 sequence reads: CASSSRQANNEKLFF. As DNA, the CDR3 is TGTGCCAGCAGCAGCCGACAGGCCAATAATGAAAAACTGTTTTTT.

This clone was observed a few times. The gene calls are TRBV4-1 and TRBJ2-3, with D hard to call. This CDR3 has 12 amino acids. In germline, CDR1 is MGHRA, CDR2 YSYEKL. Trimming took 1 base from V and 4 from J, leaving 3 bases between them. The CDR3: CASSQVPDTQYF. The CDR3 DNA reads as TGCGCCAGCAGCCAAGTTCCAGATACGCAGTATTTT.

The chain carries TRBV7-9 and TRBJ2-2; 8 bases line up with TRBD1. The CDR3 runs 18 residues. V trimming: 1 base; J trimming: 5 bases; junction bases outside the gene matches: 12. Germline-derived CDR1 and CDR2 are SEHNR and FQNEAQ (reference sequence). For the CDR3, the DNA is TGTGCCAGCAGCTTAGGCGCCCCAGGACAGGGTCGGACCGGGGAGCTGTTTTTT. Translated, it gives CASSLGAPGQGRTGELFF.

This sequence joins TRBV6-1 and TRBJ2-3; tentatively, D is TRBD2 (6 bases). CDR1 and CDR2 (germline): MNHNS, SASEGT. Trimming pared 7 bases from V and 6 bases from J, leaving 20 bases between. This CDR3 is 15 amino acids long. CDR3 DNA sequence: TGTGCCAGCAATAAATGGGACTTCCCGTTGGATACGCAGTATTTT. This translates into CASNKWDFPLDTQYF.

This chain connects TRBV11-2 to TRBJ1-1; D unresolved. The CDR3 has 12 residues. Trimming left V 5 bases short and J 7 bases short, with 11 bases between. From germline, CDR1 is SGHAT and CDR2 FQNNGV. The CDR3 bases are TGTGCCAGCAGCCCCCGAGCGAGTGAAGCTTTCTTT. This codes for CASSPRASEAFF.

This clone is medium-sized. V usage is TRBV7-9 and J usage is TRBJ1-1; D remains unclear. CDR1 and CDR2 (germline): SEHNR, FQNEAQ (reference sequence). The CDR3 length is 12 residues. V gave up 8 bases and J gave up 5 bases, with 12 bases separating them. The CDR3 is CASQLGVTEAFF. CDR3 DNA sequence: TGTGCCAGCCAACTCGGGGTTACTGAAGCTTTCTTT. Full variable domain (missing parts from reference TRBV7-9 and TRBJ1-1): DTGVSQNPRHKITKRGQNVTFRCDPISEHNRLYWYRQTLGQGPEFLTYFQNEAQLEKSRLLSDRFSAERPKGSFSTLEIQRTEQGDSAMYLCASQLGVTEAFFGQGTRLTVV.

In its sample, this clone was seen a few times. The chain's CDR3 is CASRPREYSNQPQHF. The CDR3 region has the DNA TGTGCCAGCCGCCCTAGGGAGTATAGCAATCAGCCCCAGCATTTT. This rearrangement joins TRBV19 to TRBJ1-5, with no clear D. Per germline, CDR1 LNHDA and CDR2 SQIVND (reference sequence). V was cut by 9 bases and J by 0 bases, with 15 bases left in between. The CDR3 has 15 amino acids.

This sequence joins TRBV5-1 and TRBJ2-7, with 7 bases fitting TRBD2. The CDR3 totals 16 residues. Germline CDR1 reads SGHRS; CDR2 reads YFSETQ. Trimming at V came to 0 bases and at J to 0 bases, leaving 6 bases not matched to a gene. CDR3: CASSLASGGVSYEQYF. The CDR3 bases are TGCGCCAGCAGCTTGGCCTCGGGGGGAGTCTCCTACGAGCAGTACTTC.

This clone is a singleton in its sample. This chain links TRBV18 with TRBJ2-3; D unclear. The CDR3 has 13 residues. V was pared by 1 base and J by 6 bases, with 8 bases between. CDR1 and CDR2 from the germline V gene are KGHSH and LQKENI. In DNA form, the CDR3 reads TGTGCCAGCTCACCACAGAGATTGGATACGCAGTATTTT. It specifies CASSPQRLDTQYF. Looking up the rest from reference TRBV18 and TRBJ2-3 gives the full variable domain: NAGVMQNPRHLVRRRGQEARLRCSPMKGHSHVYWYRQLPEEGLKFMVYLQKENIIDESGMPKERFSAEFPKEGPSILRIQQVVRGDSAAYFCASSPQRLDTQYFGPGTRLTVL.

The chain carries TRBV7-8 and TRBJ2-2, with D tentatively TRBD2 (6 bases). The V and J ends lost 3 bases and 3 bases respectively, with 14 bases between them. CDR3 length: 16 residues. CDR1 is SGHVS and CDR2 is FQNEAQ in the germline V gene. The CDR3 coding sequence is TGTGCCAGCAGCTTTCCCAGCGGGTGGTACACCGGGGAGCTGTTTTTT. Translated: CASSFPSGWYTGELFF.

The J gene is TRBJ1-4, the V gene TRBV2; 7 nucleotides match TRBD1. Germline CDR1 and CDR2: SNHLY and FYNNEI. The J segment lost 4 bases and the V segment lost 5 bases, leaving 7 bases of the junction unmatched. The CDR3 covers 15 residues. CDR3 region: CASSRTGGDNEKLFF. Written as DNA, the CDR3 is TGTGCCAGCAGTAGGACAGGCGGTGATAATGAAAAACTGTTTTTT.

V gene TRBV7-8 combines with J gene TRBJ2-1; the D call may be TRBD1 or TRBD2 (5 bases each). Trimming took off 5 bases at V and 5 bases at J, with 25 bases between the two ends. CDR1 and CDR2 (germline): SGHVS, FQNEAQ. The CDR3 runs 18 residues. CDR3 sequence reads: CASSPTLGDLHYNNEQFF. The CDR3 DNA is TGTGCCAGCAGCCCGACCCTGGGGGACCTTCACTACAACAATGAGCAGTTCTTC.

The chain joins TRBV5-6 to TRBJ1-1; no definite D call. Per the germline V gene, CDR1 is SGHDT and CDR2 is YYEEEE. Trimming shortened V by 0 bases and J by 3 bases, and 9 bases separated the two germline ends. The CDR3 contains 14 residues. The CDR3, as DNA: TGTGCCAGCAGCTTGGGTTTGGCGCACACTGAAGCTTTCTTT. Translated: CASSLGLAHTEAFF. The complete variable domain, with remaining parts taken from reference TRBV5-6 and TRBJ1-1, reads DAGVTQSPTHLIKTRGQQVTLRCSPKSGHDTVSWYQQALGQGPQFIFQYYEEEERQRGNFPDRFSGHQFPNYSSELNVNALLLGDSALYLCASSLGLAHTEAFFGQGTRLTVV.

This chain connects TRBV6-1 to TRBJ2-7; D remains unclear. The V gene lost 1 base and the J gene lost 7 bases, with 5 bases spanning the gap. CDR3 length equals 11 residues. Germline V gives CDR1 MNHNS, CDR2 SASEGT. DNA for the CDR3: TGTGCCAGCAGTGAAGTTGTAGAGCAGTACTTC. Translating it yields CASSEVVEQYF.

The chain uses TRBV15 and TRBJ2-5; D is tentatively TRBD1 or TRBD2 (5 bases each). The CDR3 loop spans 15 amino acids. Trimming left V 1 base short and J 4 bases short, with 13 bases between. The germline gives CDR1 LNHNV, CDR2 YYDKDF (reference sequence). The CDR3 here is CATSRVGTAGETQYF. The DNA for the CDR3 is TGTGCCACCAGCAGAGTCGGGACCGCGGGAGAGACCCAGTACTTC.

CDR3 in DNA: TGTGCCACCAGCAGAGAAGGGACCTCTGGAAACACCATATATTTT. Its protein product is CATSREGTSGNTIYF. The rearrangement joins TRBV15 to TRBJ1-3; perhaps TRBD1 as D (5 bases). The CDR3 loop spans 15 amino acids. Germline V gives CDR1 LNHNV, CDR2 YYDKDF (reference sequence). V dropped 0 bases and J dropped 0 bases, with 6 bases sitting between them. Drawing the rest from reference TRBV15 and TRBJ1-3, the complete variable domain is DAMVIQNPRYQVTQFGKPVTLSCSQTLNHNVMYWYQQKSSQAPKLLFHYYDKDFNNEADTPDNFQSRRPNTSFCFLDIRSPGLGDTAMYLCATSREGTSGNTIYFGEGSWLTVV.

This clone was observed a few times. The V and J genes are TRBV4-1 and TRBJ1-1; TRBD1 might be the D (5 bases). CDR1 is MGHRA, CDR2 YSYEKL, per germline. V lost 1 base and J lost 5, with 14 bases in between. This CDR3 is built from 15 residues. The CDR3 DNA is TGCGCCAGCAGCCAAGGATACGGGGCAGGGACTGAAGCTTTCTTT. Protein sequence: CASSQGYGAGTEAFF.

CDR3 residues: CASSLGTDEQYF. The CDR3 coding sequence is TGCGCCAGCAGCTTGGGGACAGACGAGCAGTACTTC. The gene calls are TRBV5-1 and TRBJ2-7, with a possible D match to TRBD1 (6 bases). Germline CDR1 SGHRS, CDR2 YFSETQ. V was shortened by 0 bases and J by 5 bases, with 6 bases between the two germline ends. The CDR3 consists of 12 residues.

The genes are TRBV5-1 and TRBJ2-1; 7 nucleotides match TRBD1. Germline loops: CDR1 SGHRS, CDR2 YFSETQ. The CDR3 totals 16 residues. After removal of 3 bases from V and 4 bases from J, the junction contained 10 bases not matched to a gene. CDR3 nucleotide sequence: TGCGCCAGCAGCTGGGAGACAGGGCCCAAATACAATGAGCAGTTCTTC. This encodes CASSWETGPKYNEQFF.

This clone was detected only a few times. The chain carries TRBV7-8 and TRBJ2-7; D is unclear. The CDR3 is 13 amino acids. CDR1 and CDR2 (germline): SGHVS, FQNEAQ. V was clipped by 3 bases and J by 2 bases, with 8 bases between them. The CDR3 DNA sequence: TGTGCCAGCAGCTTGAGACCGGCCTACGAGCAGTACTTC. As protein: CASSLRPAYEQYF.

The CDR3 loop reads CASSLSIWSPLEAFF. CDR3 nucleotides: TGTGCCAGCAGTTTATCTATCTGGTCCCCCTTAGAAGCTTTCTTT. The chain employs TRBV28 and TRBJ1-1; D ambiguous. V lost 1 base to trimming and J lost 8 bases, with 17 bases between them. The V gene's germline CDR1 is MDHEN and CDR2 SYDVKM. The CDR3 has 15 residues. Filled out from reference TRBV28 and TRBJ1-1, the complete variable domain reads DVKVTQSSRYLVKRTGEKVFLECVQDMDHENMFWYRQDPGLGLRLIYFSYDVKMKEKGDIPEGYSVSREKKERFSLILESASTNQTSMYLCASSLSIWSPLEAFFGQGTRLTVV.

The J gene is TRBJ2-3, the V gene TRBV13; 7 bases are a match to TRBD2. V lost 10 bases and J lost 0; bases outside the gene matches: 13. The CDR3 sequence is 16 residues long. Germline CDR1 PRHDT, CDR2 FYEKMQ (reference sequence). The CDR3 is CATGGPGTKSTDTQYF. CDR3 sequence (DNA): TGTGCCACCGGGGGTCCGGGGACTAAGAGCACAGATACGCAGTATTTT.

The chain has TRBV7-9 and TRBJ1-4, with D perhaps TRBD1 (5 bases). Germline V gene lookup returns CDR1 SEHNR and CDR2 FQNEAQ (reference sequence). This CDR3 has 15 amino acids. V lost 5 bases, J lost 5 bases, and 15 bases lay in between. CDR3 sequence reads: CASSPPFGGNEKLFF. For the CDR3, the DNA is TGTGCCAGCAGCCCCCCTTTTGGGGGGAATGAAAAACTGTTTTTT.